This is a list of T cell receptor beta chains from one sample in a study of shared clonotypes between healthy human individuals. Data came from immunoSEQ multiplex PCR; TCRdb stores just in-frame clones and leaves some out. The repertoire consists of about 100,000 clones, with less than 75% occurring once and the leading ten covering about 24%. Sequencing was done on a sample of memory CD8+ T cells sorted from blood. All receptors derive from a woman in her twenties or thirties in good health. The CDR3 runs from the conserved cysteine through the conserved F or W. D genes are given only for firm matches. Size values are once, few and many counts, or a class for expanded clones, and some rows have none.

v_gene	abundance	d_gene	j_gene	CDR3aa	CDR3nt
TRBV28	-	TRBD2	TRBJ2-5	CASSFRRREKETQYF	TGTGCCAGCAGTTTTAGGCGGCGGGAGAAAGAGACCCAGTACTTC
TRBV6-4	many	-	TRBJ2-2	CASSRQADTGELFF	TGTGCCAGCAGTAGGCAGGCCGACACCGGGGAGCTGTTTTTT
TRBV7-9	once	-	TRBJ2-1	CASSFRAGRQGEQFF	TGTGCCAGCAGCTTTCGGGCGGGCCGGCAGGGTGAGCAGTTCTTC
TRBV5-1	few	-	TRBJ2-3	CASSLGVGATDTQYF	TGCGCCAGCAGCTTGGGGGTAGGGGCGACAGATACGCAGTATTTT
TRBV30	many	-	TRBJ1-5	CAWSVGVNQPQHF	TGTGCCTGGAGTGTAGGGGTAAATCAGCCCCAGCATTTT
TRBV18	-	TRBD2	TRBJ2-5	CASSPEREDILGETQYF	TGTGCCAGCTCACCAGAGCGGGAGGATATTCTAGGAGAGACCCAGTACTTC
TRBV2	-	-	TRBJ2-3	CASSDMGTDTQYF	TGTGCCAGCAGTGACATGGGCACAGATACGCAGTATTTT
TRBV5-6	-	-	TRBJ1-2	CASSLATANYGYTF	TGTGCCAGCAGCTTGGCGACGGCTAACTATGGCTACACCTTC
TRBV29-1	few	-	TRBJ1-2	CSVEDRGRYGYTF	TGCAGCGTTGAAGACAGGGGACGGTATGGCTACACCTTC
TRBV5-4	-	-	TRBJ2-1	CASSLGSGLYNEQFF	TGTGCCAGCAGCTTGGGAAGCGGGTTATACAATGAGCAGTTCTTC
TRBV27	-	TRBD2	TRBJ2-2	CASTRGLAATGELFF	TGTGCCAGCACCAGGGGACTAGCGGCCACCGGGGAGCTGTTTTTT
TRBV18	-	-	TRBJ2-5	CASSPSIGETQYF	TGTGCCAGCTCACCGAGTATAGGAGAGACCCAGTACTTC
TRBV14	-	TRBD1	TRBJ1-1	CASSTSGTGAPFFQNTEAFF	TGTGCCAGCAGCACGTCCGGGACAGGGGCGCCTTTTTTCCAGAACACTGAAGCTTTCTTT
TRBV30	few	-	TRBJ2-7	CAWRDMASYEQYF	TGTGCCTGGAGGGACATGGCTAGCTACGAGCAGTACTTC
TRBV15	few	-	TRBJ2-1	CATSRDRGRTNEQFF	TGTGCCACCAGCAGAGATCGGGGAAGAACCAATGAGCAGTTCTTC
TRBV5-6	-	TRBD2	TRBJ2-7	CASSYLGLAVYEQYF	TGTGCCAGCAGCTACCTGGGACTAGCGGTCTACGAGCAGTACTTC
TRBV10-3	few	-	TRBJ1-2	CAIGDPDTGKRYTF	TGTGCCATCGGGGATCCTGATACAGGGAAGCGCTACACCTTC
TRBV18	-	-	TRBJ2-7	CASSPTVYEQYF	TGTGCCAGCTCACCGACAGTGTACGAGCAGTACTTC
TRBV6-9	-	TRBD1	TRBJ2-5	CASSYGGQAQETQYF	TGTGCCAGCAGTTACGGGGGACAGGCCCAAGAGACCCAGTACTTC
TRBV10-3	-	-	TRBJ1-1	CAISEWGRPPTTEAFF	TGTGCCATCAGTGAGTGGGGCAGGCCGCCGACCACTGAAGCTTTCTTT
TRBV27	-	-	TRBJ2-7	CASSRDGSYEQYF	TGTGCCAGCAGTCGGGACGGTTCCTACGAGCAGTACTTC
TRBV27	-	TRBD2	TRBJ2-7	CASSLTSGRAYEQYF	TGTGCCAGCAGTTTGACTAGCGGGAGGGCCTACGAGCAGTACTTC
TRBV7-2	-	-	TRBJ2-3	CASSLGTDTQYF	TGTGCCAGCAGCTTGGGTACAGATACGCAGTATTTT
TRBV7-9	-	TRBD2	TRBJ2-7	CASSFREGQYEQYF	TGTGCCAGCAGCTTCCGGGAGGGCCAGTACGAGCAGTACTTC
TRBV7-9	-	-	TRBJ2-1	CASSSTPNYNEQFF	TGTGCCAGCAGCTCGACTCCCAACTACAATGAGCAGTTCTTC
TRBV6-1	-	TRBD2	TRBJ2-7	CASSEALGGSTEQYF	TGTGCCAGCAGTGAAGCGCTAGGCGGGAGTACCGAGCAGTACTTC
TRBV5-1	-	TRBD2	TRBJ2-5	CASSLTSGRETQYF	TGCGCCAGCAGCCTGACTAGCGGGAGGGAGACCCAGTACTTC
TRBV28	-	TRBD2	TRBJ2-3	CASSLAGGPLTDTQYF	TGTGCCAGCAGTCTAGCGGGAGGGCCCCTAACAGATACGCAGTATTTT
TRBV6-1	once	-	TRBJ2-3	CASSEPPGTQYF	TGTGCCAGCAGTGAACCACCGGGTACGCAGTATTTT
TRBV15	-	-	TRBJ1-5	CATSRDSSNQPQHF	TGTGCCACCAGCAGAGACAGCTCTAATCAGCCCCAGCATTTT
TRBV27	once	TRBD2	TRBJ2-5	CASSSPTSEDGETQYF	TGTGCCAGCAGTTCCCCGACTAGCGAAGACGGAGAGACCCAGTACTTC
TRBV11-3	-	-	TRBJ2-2	CASSFATRGGELFF	TGTGCCAGCAGCTTCGCCACAAGGGGGGGGGAGCTGTTTTTT
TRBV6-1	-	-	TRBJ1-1	CASSVQGYTEAFF	TGTGCCAGCAGTGTGCAGGGCTACACTGAAGCTTTCTTT
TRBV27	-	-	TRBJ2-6	CASSLSITRFGANVLTF	TGTGCCAGCAGTTTATCCATAACGCGGTTCGGGGCCAACGTCCTGACTTTC
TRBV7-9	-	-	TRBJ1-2	CASSATGSYGYTF	TGTGCCAGCAGCGCTACCGGGAGCTATGGCTACACCTTC
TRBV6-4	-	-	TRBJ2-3	CASSSGLSESDTQYF	TGTGCCAGCAGTTCTGGTCTATCGGAGTCAGATACGCAGTATTTT
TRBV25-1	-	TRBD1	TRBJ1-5	CASSPRTGQEPQHF	TGTGCCAGCAGTCCACGGACAGGTCAGGAGCCCCAGCATTTT
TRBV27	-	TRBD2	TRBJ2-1	CASSLPPLAGGPVYNEQFF	TGTGCCAGCAGTTTACCCCCCCTAGCGGGAGGGCCAGTGTACAATGAGCAGTTCTTC
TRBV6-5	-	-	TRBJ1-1	CASRPHGWITEAFF	TGTGCCAGCAGGCCACACGGTTGGATCACTGAAGCTTTCTTT
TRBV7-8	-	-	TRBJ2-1	CASTEKGNEQFF	TGTGCCAGCACCGAAAAGGGCAATGAGCAGTTCTTC
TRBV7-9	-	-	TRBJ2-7	CASREDRFSYEQYF	TGTGCCAGCAGAGAAGACAGGTTCTCCTACGAGCAGTACTTC
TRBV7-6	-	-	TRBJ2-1	CASTQLTGAHEQFF	TGTGCCAGCACCCAACTCACCGGAGCTCATGAGCAGTTCTTC
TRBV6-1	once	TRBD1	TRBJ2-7	CASSGGQGKSYEQYF	TGTGCCAGCAGTGGGGGACAGGGGAAATCCTACGAGCAGTACTTC
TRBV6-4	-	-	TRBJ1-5	CASTQRRKNQPQHF	TGTGCCAGCACCCAAAGACGGAAAAATCAGCCCCAGCATTTT
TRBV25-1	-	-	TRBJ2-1	CAREGVNEQFF	TGTGCCAGGGAAGGGGTCAATGAGCAGTTCTTC
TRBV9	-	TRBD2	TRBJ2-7	CASSPRTSGSYEQYF	TGTGCCAGCAGCCCACGGACTAGCGGGAGCTACGAGCAGTACTTC
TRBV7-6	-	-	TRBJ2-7	CASSLDYEQYF	TGTGCCAGCAGCCTCGACTACGAGCAGTACTTC
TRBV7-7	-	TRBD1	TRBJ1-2	CASSLNYRGSNYGYTF	TGTGCCAGCAGCTTGAACTACAGGGGTTCTAACTATGGCTACACCTTC
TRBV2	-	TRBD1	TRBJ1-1	CASAQQGARLTEAFF	TGTGCCAGCGCTCAACAGGGGGCGCGTCTTACTGAAGCTTTCTTT
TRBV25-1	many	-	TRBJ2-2	CASSEYVGGGELFF	TGTGCCAGCAGTGAATATGTCGGCGGCGGGGAGCTGTTTTTT
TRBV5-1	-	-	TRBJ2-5	CASSFQGLRETQYF	TGCGCCAGCAGTTTTCAGGGTTTGAGGGAGACCCAGTACTTC
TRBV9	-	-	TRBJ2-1	CASSVADGYNEQFF	TGTGCCAGCAGCGTAGCCGACGGCTACAATGAGCAGTTCTTC
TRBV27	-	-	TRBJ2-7	CASSSTPYEQYF	TGTGCCAGCAGTTCCACCCCCTACGAGCAGTACTTC